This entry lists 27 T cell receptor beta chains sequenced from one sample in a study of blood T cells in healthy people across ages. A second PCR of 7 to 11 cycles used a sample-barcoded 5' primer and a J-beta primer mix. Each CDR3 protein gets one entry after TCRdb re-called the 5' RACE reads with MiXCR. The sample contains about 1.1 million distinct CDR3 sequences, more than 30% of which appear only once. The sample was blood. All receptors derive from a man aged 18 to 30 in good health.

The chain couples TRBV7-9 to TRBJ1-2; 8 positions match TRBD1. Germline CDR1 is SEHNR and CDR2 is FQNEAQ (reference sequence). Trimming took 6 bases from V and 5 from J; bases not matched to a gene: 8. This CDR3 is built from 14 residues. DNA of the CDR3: TGTGCCAGCAGTCAGGACAGGGTCGGTTATGGCTACACCTTC. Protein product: CASSQDRVGYGYTF.

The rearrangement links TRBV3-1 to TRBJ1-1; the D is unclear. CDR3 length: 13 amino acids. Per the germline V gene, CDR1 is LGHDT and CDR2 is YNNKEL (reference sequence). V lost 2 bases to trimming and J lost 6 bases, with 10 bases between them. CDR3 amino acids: CASSQYSLAEAFF. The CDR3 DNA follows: TGTGCCAGCAGCCAATATAGTCTCGCTGAAGCTTTCTTT.

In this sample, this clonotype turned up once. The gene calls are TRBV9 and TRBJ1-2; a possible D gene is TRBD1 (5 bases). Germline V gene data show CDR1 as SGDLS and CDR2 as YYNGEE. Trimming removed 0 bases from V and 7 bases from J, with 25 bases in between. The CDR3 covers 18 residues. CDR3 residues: CASSVGNTDSTFLGGYTF. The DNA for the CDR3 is TGTGCCAGCAGCGTAGGAAACACCGACAGCACTTTTCTGGGTGGCTACACCTTC.

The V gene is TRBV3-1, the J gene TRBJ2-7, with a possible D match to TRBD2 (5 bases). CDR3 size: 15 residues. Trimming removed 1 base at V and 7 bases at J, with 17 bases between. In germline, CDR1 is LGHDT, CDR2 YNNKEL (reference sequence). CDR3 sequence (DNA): TGTGCCAGCAGCCAAGGTGCGCTTGGACTCAATGAGCAGTACTTC. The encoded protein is CASSQGALGLNEQYF.

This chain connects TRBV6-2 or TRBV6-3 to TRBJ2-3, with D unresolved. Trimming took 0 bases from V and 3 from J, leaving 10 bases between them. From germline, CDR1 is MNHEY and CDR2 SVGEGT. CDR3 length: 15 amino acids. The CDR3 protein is CASSYSRAETDTQYF. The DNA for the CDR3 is TGTGCCAGCAGTTACTCGCGAGCAGAGACAGATACGCAGTATTTT.

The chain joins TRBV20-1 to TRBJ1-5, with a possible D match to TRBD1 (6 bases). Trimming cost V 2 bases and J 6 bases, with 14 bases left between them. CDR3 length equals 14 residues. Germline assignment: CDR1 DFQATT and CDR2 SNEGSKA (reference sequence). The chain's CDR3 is CSARPSGVGQPQHF. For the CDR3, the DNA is TGCAGTGCTAGACCGTCAGGGGTGGGTCAGCCCCAGCATTTT.

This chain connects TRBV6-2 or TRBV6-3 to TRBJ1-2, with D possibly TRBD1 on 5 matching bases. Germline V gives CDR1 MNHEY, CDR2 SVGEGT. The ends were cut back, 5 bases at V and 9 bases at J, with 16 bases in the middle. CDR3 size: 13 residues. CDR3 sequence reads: CASSPYRPNSYTF. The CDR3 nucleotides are TGTGCCAGCAGTCCCTACAGGCCTAATAGCTACACCTTC.

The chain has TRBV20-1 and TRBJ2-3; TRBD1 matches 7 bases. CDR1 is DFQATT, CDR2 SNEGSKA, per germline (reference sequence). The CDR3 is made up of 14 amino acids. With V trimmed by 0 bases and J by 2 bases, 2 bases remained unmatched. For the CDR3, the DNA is TGCAGTGCTAGAGATAGGGGGCTCACAGATACGCAGTATTTT. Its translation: CSARDRGLTDTQYF.

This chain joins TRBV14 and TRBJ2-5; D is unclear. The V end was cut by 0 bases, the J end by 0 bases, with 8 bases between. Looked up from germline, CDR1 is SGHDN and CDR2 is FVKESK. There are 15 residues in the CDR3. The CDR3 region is CASSQDSRNQETQYF. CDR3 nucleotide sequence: TGTGCCAGCAGCCAAGATTCTCGGAACCAAGAGACCCAGTACTTC.

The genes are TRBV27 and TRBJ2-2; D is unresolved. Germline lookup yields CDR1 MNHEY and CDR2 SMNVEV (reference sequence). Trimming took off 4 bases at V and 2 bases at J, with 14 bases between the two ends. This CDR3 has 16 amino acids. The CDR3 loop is CASSSNKALNTGELFF. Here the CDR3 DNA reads TGTGCCAGCAGTTCGAACAAGGCGTTAAACACCGGGGAGCTGTTTTTT.

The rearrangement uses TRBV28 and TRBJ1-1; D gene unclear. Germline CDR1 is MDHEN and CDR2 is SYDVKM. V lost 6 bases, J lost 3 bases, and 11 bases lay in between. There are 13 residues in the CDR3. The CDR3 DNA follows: TGTGCCAGCAGGAAGGCATCTTACACTGAAGCTTTCTTT. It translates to CASRKASYTEAFF. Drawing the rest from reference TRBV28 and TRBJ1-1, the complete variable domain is DVKVTQSSRYLVKRTGEKVFLECVQDMDHENMFWYRQDPGLGLRLIYFSYDVKMKEKGDIPEGYSVSREKKERFSLILESASTNQTSMYLCASRKASYTEAFFGQGTRLTVV.

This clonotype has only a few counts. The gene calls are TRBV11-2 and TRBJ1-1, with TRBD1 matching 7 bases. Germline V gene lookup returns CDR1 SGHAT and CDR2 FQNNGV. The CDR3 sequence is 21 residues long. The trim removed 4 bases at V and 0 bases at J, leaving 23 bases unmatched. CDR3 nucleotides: TGTGCCAGCAGCTCTCCCGGGACAGCAGATTTTCCGATTCACATGAACACTGAAGCTTTCTTT. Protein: CASSSPGTADFPIHMNTEAFF.

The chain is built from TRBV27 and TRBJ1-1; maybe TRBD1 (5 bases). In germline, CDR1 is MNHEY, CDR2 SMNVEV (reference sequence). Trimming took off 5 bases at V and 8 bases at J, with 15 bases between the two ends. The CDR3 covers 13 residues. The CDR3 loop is CASSLSEGWEAFF. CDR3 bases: TGTGCCAGCAGTCTCTCTGAGGGGTGGGAAGCTTTCTTT.

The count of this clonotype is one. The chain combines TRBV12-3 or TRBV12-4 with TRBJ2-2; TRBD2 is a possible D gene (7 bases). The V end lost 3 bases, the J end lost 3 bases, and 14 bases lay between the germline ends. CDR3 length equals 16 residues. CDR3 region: CASSLFGGPDTGELFF. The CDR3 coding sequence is TGTGCCAGCAGTTTGTTCGGGGGGCCGGACACCGGGGAGCTGTTTTTT.

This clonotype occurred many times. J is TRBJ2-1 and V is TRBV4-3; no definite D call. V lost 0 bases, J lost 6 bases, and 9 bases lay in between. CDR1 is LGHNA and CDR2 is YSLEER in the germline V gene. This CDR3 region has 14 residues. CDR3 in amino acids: CASSQDGVSNEQFF. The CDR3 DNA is TGCGCCAGCAGCCAAGATGGTGTCTCCAATGAGCAGTTCTTC.

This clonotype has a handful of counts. The CDR3 nucleotides read TGTGCCAGCCGAAGGGGGATTCAGTATGGCTACACCTTC. Its translation: CASRRGIQYGYTF. The chain joins TRBV6-5 to TRBJ1-2; weak D call: TRBD1 (6 bases). Trimming took off 8 bases at V and 5 bases at J, with 15 bases between the two ends. CDR1 is MNHEY and CDR2 is SVGAGI in the germline V gene. This CDR3 is 13 amino acids long.

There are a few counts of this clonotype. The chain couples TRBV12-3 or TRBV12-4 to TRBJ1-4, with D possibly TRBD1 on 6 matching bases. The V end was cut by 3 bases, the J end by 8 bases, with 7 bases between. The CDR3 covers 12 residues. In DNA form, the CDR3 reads TGTGCCAGCAGTTTTGACAGGGAAAAACTGTTTTTT. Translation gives CASSFDREKLFF.

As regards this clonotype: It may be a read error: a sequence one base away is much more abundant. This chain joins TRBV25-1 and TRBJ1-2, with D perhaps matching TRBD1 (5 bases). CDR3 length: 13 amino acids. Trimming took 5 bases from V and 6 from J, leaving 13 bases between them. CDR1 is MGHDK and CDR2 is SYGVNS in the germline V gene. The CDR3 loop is CASSTITGDGYTF. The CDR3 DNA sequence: TGTGCCAGCAGTACCATTACGGGGGATGGCTACACCTTC.

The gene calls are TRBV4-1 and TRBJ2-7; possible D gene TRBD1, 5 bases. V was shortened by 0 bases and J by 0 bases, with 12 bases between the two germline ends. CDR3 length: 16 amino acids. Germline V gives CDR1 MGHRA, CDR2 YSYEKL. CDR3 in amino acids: CASSQDQAGISYEQYF. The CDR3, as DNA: TGCGCCAGCAGCCAAGATCAGGCAGGGATCTCCTACGAGCAGTACTTC.

CDR3 in amino acids: CSAQEYRGDEQYF. The DNA for the CDR3 is TGCAGTGCTCAGGAGTACAGGGGGGATGAGCAGTACTTC. The J gene is TRBJ2-5, the V gene TRBV20-1; 8 bases are shared with TRBD1. Germline-derived CDR1 and CDR2 are DFQATT and SNEGSKA (reference sequence). V trimming: 5 bases; J trimming: 11 bases; junction bases outside the gene matches: 13. This CDR3 spans 13 amino acids.

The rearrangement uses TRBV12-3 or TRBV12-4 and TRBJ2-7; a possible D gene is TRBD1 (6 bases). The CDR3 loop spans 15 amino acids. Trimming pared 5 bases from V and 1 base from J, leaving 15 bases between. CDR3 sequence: CASSLQGTPSYEQYF. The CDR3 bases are TGTGCCAGCAGTCTCCAGGGGACACCGTCCTACGAGCAGTACTTC.

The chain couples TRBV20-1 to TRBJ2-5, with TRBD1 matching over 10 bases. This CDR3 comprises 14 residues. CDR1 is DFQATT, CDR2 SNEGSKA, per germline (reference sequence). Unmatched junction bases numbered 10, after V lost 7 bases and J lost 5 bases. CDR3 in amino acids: CSVTGGIGGETQYF. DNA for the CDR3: TGCAGTGTGACAGGGGGCATCGGAGGGGAGACCCAGTACTTC.

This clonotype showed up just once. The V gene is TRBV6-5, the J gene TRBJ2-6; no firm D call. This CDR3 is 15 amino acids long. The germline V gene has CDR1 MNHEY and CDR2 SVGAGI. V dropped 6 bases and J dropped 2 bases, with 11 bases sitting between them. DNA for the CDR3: TGTGCCAGCAGACGGACCTCCACTGGGGCCAACGTCCTGACTTTC. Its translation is CASRRTSTGANVLTF.

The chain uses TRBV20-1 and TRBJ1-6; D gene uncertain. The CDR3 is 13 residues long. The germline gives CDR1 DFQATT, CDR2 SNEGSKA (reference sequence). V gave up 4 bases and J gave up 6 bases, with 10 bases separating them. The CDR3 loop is CSATAQANSPLHF. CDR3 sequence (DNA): TGCAGTGCTACGGCCCAAGCTAATTCACCCCTCCACTTT.

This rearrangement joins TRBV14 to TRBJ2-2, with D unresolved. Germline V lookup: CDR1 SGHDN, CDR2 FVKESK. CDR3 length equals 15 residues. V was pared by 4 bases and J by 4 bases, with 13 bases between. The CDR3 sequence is CASSPRLLGTGELFF. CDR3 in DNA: TGTGCCAGCAGCCCACGACTGTTGGGCACCGGGGAGCTGTTTTTT.

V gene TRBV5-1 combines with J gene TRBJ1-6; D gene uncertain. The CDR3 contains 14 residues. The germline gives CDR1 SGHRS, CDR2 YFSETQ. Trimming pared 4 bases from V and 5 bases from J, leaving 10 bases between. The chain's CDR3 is CASSQQADNSPLHF. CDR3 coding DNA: TGCGCCAGCAGCCAGCAGGCGGATAATTCACCCCTCCACTTT. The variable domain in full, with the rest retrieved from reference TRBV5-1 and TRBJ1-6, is KAGVTQTPRYLIKTRGQQVTLSCSPISGHRSVSWYQQTPGQGLQFLFEYFSETQRNKGNFPGRFSGRQFSNSRSEMNVSTLELGDSALYLCASSQQADNSPLHFGNGTRLTVT.

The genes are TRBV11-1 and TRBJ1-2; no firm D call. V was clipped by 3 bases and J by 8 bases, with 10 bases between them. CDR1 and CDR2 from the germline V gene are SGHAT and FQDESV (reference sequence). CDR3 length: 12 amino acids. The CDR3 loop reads CASSFRGGGYTF. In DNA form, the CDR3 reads TGTGCCAGCAGCTTTCGGGGAGGAGGCTACACCTTC.